Described below is a single TCR beta chain sequence and its context. Naive CD8 cells lacked CD45RO and underwent positive selection for CCR7, leaving out terminally differentiated effector memory CD45RA+ cells. This sample stems from a study of shared clonotypes between healthy human individuals. Profiling relied on immunoSEQ multiplex PCR, and the TCRdb table lists in-frame clones only, not all of them. There are some 580,000 clones in the sample; nearly 98% occur only once, and 0.3% lies in the top ten. The germline CDR1 and CDR2 sequences are LGHNA and YSLEER. This CDR3 has 17 residues. V lost 4 bases and J lost 6; bases outside the gene matches: 11.

The chain has TRBV4-3 and TRBJ2-2; TRBD2 matches 10 bases. Source material: naive CD8+ T cells sorted from blood. The receptor comes from a man aged 30 to 39 in good health. In DNA form, the CDR3 reads TGCGCCAGCAGCCTACAAAGCGGGAGGGCCTTGCCCGGGGAGCTGTTTTTT. Residues: CASSLQSGRALPGELFF.